This T cell receptor (beta chain) is from a study of chemoradiotherapy in HPV16-positive cancers. CDR3 length: 16 amino acids. From germline, CDR1 is SEHNR and CDR2 FQNEAQ (reference sequence). Trimming at V came to 5 bases and at J to 4 bases, leaving 5 bases not matched to a gene. Note on this clone: Its antigen is not identified.

Over chemoradiotherapy, repertoires were sampled more than once. General observations from the study: Non-HPV-specific T cells did not expand in tumors during treatment, whereas candidate HPV-specific clones and E7-related motifs did. In HPV16-positive patients, HPV-responsive T-cell expansion tracked better recurrence-free survival.

Sequencing used immunoSEQ multiplex PCR; TCRdb keeps in-frame clones, though not all of them. The table lists approximately 4,200 clones, roughly 80% of them singletons, with over 15% in the top ten. The material was tumor tissue, obtained from a patient who underwent chemoradiotherapy. This receptor was identified in a human donor with HPV-associated anogenital cancer. The chain has TRBV7-9 and TRBJ2-3; 14 positions match TRBD2. Here the CDR3 reads CASSIRLAGGPDTQYF. CDR3 sequence (DNA): TGTGCCAGCAGCATCCGACTAGCGGGGGGGCCAGATACGCAGTATTTT.